This T cell receptor beta chain was retrieved from a study of OX40 agonist ivuxolimab in advanced cancers. In the study overall: A diagnosis of hepatocellular carcinoma, melanoma, renal cell or head and neck cancer was present in dose-escalation patients.

Whole-study findings and limits: The study did not work out the antigen specificity of the expanded peripheral T cells.

V shed 5 bases and J shed 7 bases, with 14 bases lying between them. The germline V gene encodes CDR1 SEHNR and CDR2 FQNEAQ (reference sequence). The CDR3 length is 13 residues. To note about this clone: Its specificity is not known.

The assay was immunoSEQ multiplex PCR, and TCRdb's table has in-frame clones only and misses some. The data show about 60,000 clones, with roughly four fifths seen just once and approximately 1% held by the top ten. The chain joins TRBV7-9 to TRBJ1-1; D is unclear. Sequenced material: CD4+ or CD8+ T cells sorted from blood, taken in a trial of the OX40 agonist ivuxolimab. This sequence was found in an adult with an advanced solid tumor such as melanoma, head and neck, liver or kidney cancer. CDR3 loop: CASSRLYGVEAFF. The CDR3 nucleotides are TGTGCCAGCAGCCGGCTTTATGGGGTTGAAGCTTTCTTT.